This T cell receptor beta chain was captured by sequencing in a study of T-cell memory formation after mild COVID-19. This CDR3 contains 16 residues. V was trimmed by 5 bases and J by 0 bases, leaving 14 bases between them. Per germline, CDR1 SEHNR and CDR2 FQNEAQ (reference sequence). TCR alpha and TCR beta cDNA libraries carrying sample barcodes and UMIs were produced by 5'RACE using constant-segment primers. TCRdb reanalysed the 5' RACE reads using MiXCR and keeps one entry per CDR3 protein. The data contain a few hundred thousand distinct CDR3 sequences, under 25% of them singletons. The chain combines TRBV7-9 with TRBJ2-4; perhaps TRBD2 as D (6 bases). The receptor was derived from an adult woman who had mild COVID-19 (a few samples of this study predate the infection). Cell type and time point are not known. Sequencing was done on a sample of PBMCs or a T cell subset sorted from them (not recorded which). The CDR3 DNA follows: TGTGCCAGCAGCACCCTTCGGGAGCTAGCCAAAAACATTCAGTACTTC. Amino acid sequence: CASSTLRELAKNIQYF.